The 26 T cell receptor beta chains below come from one sample, sequenced in a study of vaccination and CD4 T cells after COVID-19. Cultured CD4+ T-cell DNA underwent Oncomine TCR Beta short-read sequencing. TCRdb reanalysed the PCR reads using MiXCR and keeps one entry per CDR3 protein. This table holds over 10,000 distinct CDR3 sequences, 60% to 85% found once. Described treatment: roughly 11-day PBMC culture with coronavirus spike peptide pools or control peptides (ViraFEST assay). For these receptors, no antigen is known. What was sequenced was CD4+ T cells from blood, cultured in vitro. Receptors were obtained from a human donor who had recovered from COVID-19.

The V call is TRBV12-3 or TRBV12-4, the J call TRBJ2-1, with D maybe TRBD2 (5 bases). Trimming pared 3 bases from V and 4 bases from J, leaving 13 bases between. The CDR3 runs to 15 residues. CDR3 sequence: CASSFRESGYNEQFF. CDR3 sequence (DNA): TGTGCCAGCAGTTTTCGGGAAAGTGGGTACAATGAGCAGTTCTTC.

This clonotype was found a few times. The CDR3 DNA reads TGTGCCAGCAGACCGGACAGGGGAGGGTCCGGGGAGCTGTTTTTT. Amino acids: CASRPDRGGSGELFF. The chain is built from TRBV25-1 and TRBJ2-2; TRBD1 matches 9 bases. This CDR3 is 15 amino acids long. Per germline, CDR1 MGHDK and CDR2 SYGVNS. Losses at the gene ends were 6 bases for V and 6 bases for J; bases not matched to a gene: 8.

The CDR3 reads CSAFRQGGSYEQYF. The CDR3, as DNA: TGCAGTGCCTTCAGACAGGGCGGCTCCTACGAGCAGTACTTC. V and J are TRBV20-1 and TRBJ2-7; 7 nucleotides align to TRBD1. Per the germline V gene, CDR1 is DFQATT and CDR2 is SNEGSKA (reference sequence). V dropped 6 bases and J dropped 0; count of bases not matched to a gene: 8. CDR3 size: 14 residues.

CDR3 sequence (DNA): TGTGCCAGCAGCCCCCGGATCCCTTCCTACAATGAGCAGTTCTTC. Translating it yields CASSPRIPSYNEQFF. The J gene is TRBJ2-1, the V gene TRBV7-2, with D hard to call. In germline, CDR1 is SGHTA, CDR2 FQGNSA. V lost 5 bases, J lost 1 base, and 12 bases lay in between. The CDR3 is 15 amino acids. Drawing the rest from reference TRBV7-2 and TRBJ2-1, the complete variable domain is GAGVSQSPSNKVTEKGKDVELRCDPISGHTALYWYRQSLGQGLEFLIYFQGNSAPDKSGLPSDRFSAERTGGSVSTLTIQRTQQEDSAVYLCASSPRIPSYNEQFFGPGTRLTVL.

This chain joins TRBV20-1 and TRBJ1-5; 10 bases map to TRBD1. Germline CDR1 is DFQATT and CDR2 is SNEGSKA (reference sequence). Trimming at V came to 2 bases and at J to 1 base, leaving 8 bases not matched to a gene. The CDR3 extends over 17 amino acids. CDR3 in DNA: TGCAGTGCTAGACCGGGACAGGGGTTTTTGAGCAATCAGCCCCAGCATTTT. It encodes CSARPGQGFLSNQPQHF.

This clonotype was picked up a small number of times. This chain joins TRBV15 and TRBJ1-1; D is ambiguous. Germline CDR1 reads LNHNV; CDR2 reads YYDKDF (reference sequence). Deletions cut 3 bases from V and 8 bases from J, with 19 bases between. The CDR3 is made up of 15 amino acids. The CDR3 reads CATSSFPRRRIEAFF. The CDR3 nucleotides read TGTGCCACCAGCAGTTTCCCCCGACGTCGGATAGAAGCTTTCTTT.

The chain has TRBV7-8 and TRBJ1-3; 8 positions match TRBD1. V shed 5 bases and J 2 bases; nucleotides not matched to a gene: 11. This CDR3 has 17 residues. Germline CDR1 SGHVS, CDR2 FQNEAQ. CDR3 DNA sequence: TGTGCCAGCAGCCCCCAAGGACAGGGATTAACTGGAAACACCATATATTTT. Translated: CASSPQGQGLTGNTIYF.

The chain is built from TRBV24-1 and TRBJ2-1, with TRBD2 identical over 14 bases. CDR1 is KGHDR and CDR2 is SFDVKD in the germline V gene. V shed 4 bases and J 1 base; nucleotides not matched to a gene: 17. This CDR3 has 22 residues. CDR3 loop: CATSDHRIPGLAGVESYNEQFF. The CDR3, as DNA: TGTGCCACCAGTGACCACCGTATCCCGGGACTAGCGGGAGTAGAATCCTACAATGAGCAGTTCTTC.

This chain joins TRBV29-1 and TRBJ1-1; D is ambiguous. V lost 7 bases to trimming and J lost 4 bases, with 10 bases between them. In germline, CDR1 is SQVTM, CDR2 ANQGSEA. The length of the CDR3 is 11 residues. CDR3 residues: CSAAPGTEAFF. DNA of the CDR3: TGCAGCGCTGCCCCGGGCACTGAAGCTTTCTTT.

DNA for the CDR3: TGTGCCAGCATGGTCCGGACGGGGGTAGCTGAAGCTTTCTTT. Translating gives CASMVRTGVAEAFF. The rearrangement joins TRBV12-3 or TRBV12-4 to TRBJ1-1; D is possibly TRBD1 (5 bases). The ends were cut back, 7 bases at V and 6 bases at J, with 18 bases in the middle. This CDR3 region has 14 residues.

The CDR3 nucleotides read TGTGCCAGCAGGGAAATCTATGGCTACACCTTC. Translating it yields CASREIYGYTF. This chain connects TRBV28 to TRBJ1-2; D is unresolved. CDR1 and CDR2 (germline): MDHEN, SYDVKM. This CDR3 is built from 11 residues. Trimming removed 6 bases at V and 4 bases at J, with 6 bases between.

Only a few counts were recorded for this clonotype. The chain links TRBV6-2 or TRBV6-3 to TRBJ1-1, with D perhaps TRBD1 (5 bases). Trimming removed 5 bases from V and 11 bases from J, with 9 bases in between. The CDR3 runs to 10 residues. Germline assignment: CDR1 MNHEY and CDR2 SVGEGT. The CDR3 DNA sequence: TGTGCCAGCAGTAAAGGGACGGCTTTCTTT. Translation: CASSKGTAFF.

V and J are TRBV21-1 and TRBJ2-1; the table assigns TRBD2, which was not confirmed against the DNA. TRBV21-1 is given as a pseudogene. This CDR3 is 16 amino acids long. This chain's CDR3 is CASSKDGTSGINEQFF. In DNA form, the CDR3 reads TGTGCCAGCAGCAAAGACGGGACTAGCGGGATTAATGAGCAGTTCTTC.

This chain joins TRBV27 and TRBJ2-3; 9 nucleotides line up with TRBD1. Germline CDR1 is MNHEY and CDR2 is SMNVEV (reference sequence). The V segment lost 6 bases and the J segment 9 bases; nucleotides outside the gene matches: 10. The CDR3 is 14 amino acids. The CDR3 is CASSARTGVTTQYF. The CDR3 region has the DNA TGTGCCAGCAGCGCCCGGACAGGGGTAACAACGCAGTATTTT.

This clonotype was seen a handful of times. The rearrangement uses TRBV20-1 and TRBJ1-2, with 7 bases aligning to TRBD1. This CDR3 is 14 amino acids long. Germline assignment: CDR1 DFQATT and CDR2 SNEGSKA (reference sequence). J lost 3 bases, V lost 3 bases, and 7 bases had no gene match. DNA of the CDR3: TGCAGTGCTAGCCTACAGGGGTTATACTATGGCTACACCTTC. This translates into CSASLQGLYYGYTF.

The V and J genes are TRBV2 and TRBJ2-7; 11 bases line up with TRBD2. The CDR3 covers 15 residues. The J segment lost 1 base and the V segment lost 6 bases, leaving 5 bases of the junction unmatched. Germline V gene data show CDR1 as SNHLY and CDR2 as FYNNEI. The CDR3 loop reads CASRETSGASYEQYF. The CDR3 DNA reads as TGTGCCAGCAGGGAGACTAGCGGGGCTTCCTACGAGCAGTACTTC.

The genes are TRBV24-1 and TRBJ1-1, with D uncertain. This CDR3 has 15 residues. Trimming cost V 10 bases and J 1 base, with 18 bases left between them. Germline assignment: CDR1 KGHDR and CDR2 SFDVKD. CDR3 region: CATNSKGKGNTEAFF. Written as DNA, the CDR3 is TGTGCCACGAACAGCAAGGGCAAGGGGAACACTGAAGCTTTCTTT.

The rearrangement uses TRBV25-1 and TRBJ1-1; D is ambiguous. Germline V gene data show CDR1 as MGHDK and CDR2 as SYGVNS. The CDR3 contains 14 residues. V was clipped by 0 bases and J by 1 base, with 6 bases between them. CDR3 coding DNA: TGTGCCAGCAGTGAATATCCCACGAACACTGAAGCTTTCTTT. Protein product: CASSEYPTNTEAFF.

Only a few counts were recorded for this clonotype. The rearrangement joins TRBV20-1 to TRBJ1-2; D call uncertain. There are 14 residues in the CDR3. CDR1 and CDR2 (germline): DFQATT, SNEGSKA (reference sequence). Trimming removed 3 bases from V and 4 bases from J, with 15 bases in between. The chain's CDR3 is CSASGSNTGYGYTF. For the CDR3, the DNA is TGCAGTGCTAGCGGGTCCAACACGGGCTATGGCTACACCTTC.

This clonotype was found a few times. V and J are TRBV20-1 and TRBJ1-5; 10 positions agree with TRBD1. From germline, CDR1 is DFQATT and CDR2 SNEGSKA (reference sequence). This CDR3 is 14 amino acids long. V shed 4 bases, J shed 4 bases, and the junction held 4 bases outside the gene matches. CDR3 region: CSAMDRGSNQPQHF. DNA of the CDR3: TGCAGTGCTATGGACAGGGGGTCGAATCAGCCCCAGCATTTT.

The chain carries TRBV20-1 and TRBJ2-5, with D hard to call. CDR3 length: 15 amino acids. Deletions cut 5 bases from V and 1 base from J, with 17 bases between. Per germline, CDR1 DFQATT and CDR2 SNEGSKA (reference sequence). The CDR3 loop reads CSALNSPGPQETQYF. In nucleotides, the CDR3 is TGCAGTGCTTTAAATTCGCCGGGTCCCCAAGAGACCCAGTACTTC.

The chain joins TRBV27 to TRBJ2-3, with D possibly being TRBD1 or TRBD2 (5 bases each). Deletions cut 4 bases from V and 2 bases from J, with 13 bases between. This CDR3 comprises 15 residues. Germline V gene data show CDR1 as MNHEY and CDR2 as SMNVEV (reference sequence). CDR3 residues: CASSSRGDHTDTQYF. CDR3 coding DNA: TGTGCCAGCAGTTCGAGAGGGGATCACACAGATACGCAGTATTTT.

The chain combines TRBV6-1 with TRBJ1-2, with TRBD1 identical over 7 bases. CDR3 size: 15 residues. Germline CDR1 is MNHNS and CDR2 is SASEGT. J was trimmed by 5 bases and V by 5 bases; bases with no gene match: 11. CDR3 nucleotides: TGTGCCAGCAGTAGCGGTGCGGCAGGGGGATATGGCTACACCTTC. Amino acid sequence: CASSSGAAGGYGYTF.

V and J are TRBV20-1 and TRBJ2-5; TRBD2 matches at 8 bases. This CDR3 has 15 amino acids. CDR1 and CDR2 from the germline V gene are DFQATT and SNEGSKA (reference sequence). V shed 0 bases and J 5 bases; nucleotides not matched to a gene: 8. CDR3 nucleotide sequence: TGCAGTGCTAGAGATGGTTGGAGCGGGAGTGAGACCCAGTACTTC. Its protein is CSARDGWSGSETQYF.

This clonotype was observed once. The chain joins TRBV7-2 to TRBJ1-2; D ambiguous. The CDR3 sequence is 12 residues long. The ends were cut back, 4 bases at V and 8 bases at J, with 11 bases in the middle. The germline V gene has CDR1 SGHTA and CDR2 FQGNSA. The CDR3 reads CASSSSMYGYTF. The CDR3 nucleotides read TGTGCCAGCAGCTCAAGTATGTACGGCTACACCTTC.

The chain has TRBV7-2 and TRBJ2-5; 11 bases match TRBD2. Germline V gene lookup returns CDR1 SGHTA and CDR2 FQGNSA. CDR3 length: 14 residues. V gave up 3 bases and J gave up 4 bases; unmatched junction bases: 1. The CDR3 DNA reads TGTGCCAGCAGCTTGACTAGCGGGATAGAGACCCAGTACTTC. The encoded protein is CASSLTSGIETQYF.